The rows below give T cell receptor beta chains drawn from one sample of a study of blood T cell repertoires in COVID-19. TCRdb keeps only in-frame clones here, not all; method: immunoSEQ multiplex PCR. The top ten hold around 1.5% of the sample, which has over 200,000 clones, almost 90% seen once. The sequenced material came from peripheral blood. These TCRs come from a man aged 18 to 30 with active or convalescent COVID-19. The CDR3 runs from the conserved cysteine through the conserved F or W. Fields, in order: V gene, clone size, J gene, D gene, CDR3 DNA, CDR3 protein. The D gene is left open where the match is weak. Clone size is stated in some rows and not others, as once, few, many or a class when expanded.

>TRBV5-1|once|TRBJ2-6|NA
TGCGCCAGCAGCTTGGAGGCATTCCGCGGTTCTGGGGCCAACGTCCTGACTTTC
CASSLEAFRGSGANVLTF
>TRBV2|NA|TRBJ2-1|TRBD2
TGTGCCAGCATGGCACTTGCGGGGGAAGAGCAGTTCTTC
CASMALAGEEQFF
>TRBV10-1|NA|TRBJ1-4|NA
TGCGCCAGCGGAAATGACGGAGCAACTAATGAAAAACTGTTTTTT
CASGNDGATNEKLFF
>TRBV6-5|NA|TRBJ2-7|TRBD1
TGTGCCAGCGGAAGACAGGGGCCCTACGAGCAGTACTTC
CASGRQGPYEQYF
>TRBV12-2|NA|TRBJ1-5|NA
TGTGCAAGTCGCTCCACTCGACGGGGAGAATACAGTCAGCCCCAGCATTTT
CASRSTRRGEYSQPQHF
>TRBV18|few|TRBJ1-2|NA
TGTGCCAGCTCACCACAGGAGATCCCGGGGGTCGCTGGCTACACCTTC
CASSPQEIPGVAGYTF
>TRBV10-3|NA|TRBJ2-1|NA
TGTGCCGCAGGCTCCAGTGAAGAGCAGTTCTTC
CAAGSSEEQFF
>TRBV6-5|NA|TRBJ2-3|NA
TGTGCCAGCAGTTACCTAGATACGCAGTATTTT
CASSYLDTQYF
>TRBV4-1|NA|TRBJ2-1|TRBD2
TGCGCCAGCAGCCAAGGTCGGGGACTATGGGAGCAGTTCTTC
CASSQGRGLWEQFF
>TRBV19|NA|TRBJ2-1|NA
TGTGCCAGTAGTATATCGGGGACCTACAATGAGCAGTTCTTC
CASSISGTYNEQFF
>TRBV6-6|NA|TRBJ2-5|NA
TGTGCCAGCAGTTACCTCCAAGAGACCCAGTACTTC
CASSYLQETQYF
>TRBV3-1/TRBV3-2|NA|TRBJ1-1|NA
TGTGCCAGCAGCCAAGTGATTTCGCGCACTGAAGCTTTCTTT
CASSQVISRTEAFF
>TRBV4-2|NA|TRBJ2-5|TRBD2
TGTGCCAGCAGCCAAAATACCTGGACTAGCGGGAGTGGGGAGACCCAGTACTTC
CASSQNTWTSGSGETQYF
>TRBV27|NA|TRBJ1-2|NA
TGTGCCAGCAGTTTATCGTCCGTTCCGGGGTACCAGTATGGCTACACCTTC
CASSLSSVPGYQYGYTF
>TRBV14|few|TRBJ2-2|NA
TGTGCCAGCAGCCCCAGGACTGTCGCCGGGGAGCTGTTTTTT
CASSPRTVAGELFF
>TRBV7-9|NA|TRBJ1-1|NA
TGTGCCAGCAGCTTAGGGACACGTCAAGGCGAAGCTTTCTTT
CASSLGTRQGEAFF
>TRBV5-1|NA|TRBJ2-3|TRBD1
TGCGCCAGCAGCTTGGTAGGGACAGGGAGCACAGATACGCAGTATTTT
CASSLVGTGSTDTQYF
>TRBV27|NA|TRBJ2-2|NA
TGTGCCAGCAGTTTATCTGGACCAGGGGGGACCGGGGAGCTGTTTTTT
CASSLSGPGGTGELFF
>TRBV12-3/TRBV12-4|NA|TRBJ2-7|NA
TGTGCCAGCAGTTCGACAGGCGCCTACGAGCAGTACTTC
CASSSTGAYEQYF
>TRBV25-1|many|TRBJ2-7|NA
TGTGCCAGCAGTAGGACAGAAGCCTACGAGCAGTACTTC
CASSRTEAYEQYF
>TRBV6-5|NA|TRBJ1-5|TRBD1
TGTGCCAGCAGCGGACAGGGGGGAAATCAGCCCCAGCATTTT
CASSGQGGNQPQHF
>TRBV30|NA|TRBJ1-1|TRBD1
TGTGCCTGGGCAAATCAGGGGGGAACTGAAGCTTTCTTT
CAWANQGGTEAFF